A selection of T cell receptor beta chains follows, all from one sample in a study of T cell repertoires in ileal Crohn's disease. Method: immunoSEQ multiplex PCR; TCRdb's copy keeps in-frame clones and lacks some. Of 2,000 or so clones in the sample, 74% were seen once. Sequencing used CD8+ T cells from ileum. The receptors here all came from an adult with Crohn's disease. Some clones in this sample may be carry-over from other donors' samples. Both conserved end residues are part of each CDR3. Each record gives: J gene, V gene, D gene, clone size, CDR3 protein, CDR3 DNA. D genes are given only for firm matches. Rows give clone size only sometimes, using once, few, many, or a class for an expanded clone.

j_call: TRBJ1-4; v_call: TRBV9; d_call: .; clone_size: .; cdr3_aa: CASSPRTAAGEKLFF; cdr3_nt: TGTGCCAGCAGCCCACGGACAGCGGCGGGTGAAAAACTGTTTTTT
j_call: TRBJ2-7; v_call: TRBV4-3; d_call: TRBD2; clone_size: .; cdr3_aa: CASSQDLTSGYEQYF; cdr3_nt: TGCGCCAGCAGCCAAGATTTGACTAGCGGCTACGAGCAGTACTTC
j_call: TRBJ1-1; v_call: TRBV6-1; d_call: .; clone_size: few; cdr3_aa: CASSEGGGTEAFF; cdr3_nt: TGTGCCAGCAGTGAAGGGGGGGGGACTGAAGCTTTCTTT
j_call: TRBJ2-7; v_call: TRBV27; d_call: .; clone_size: .; cdr3_aa: CASSLSGQEQYF; cdr3_nt: TGTGCCAGCAGTTTATCGGGGCAGGAGCAGTACTTC
j_call: TRBJ2-3; v_call: TRBV28; d_call: .; clone_size: .; cdr3_aa: CASSLGAGDQFGTTDTQYF; cdr3_nt: TGTGCCAGCAGTTTGGGGGCGGGAGATCAGTTTGGAACTACAGATACGCAGTATTTT
j_call: TRBJ2-7; v_call: TRBV30; d_call: .; clone_size: .; cdr3_aa: CAASDPGAYYEQYF; cdr3_nt: TGTGCCGCATCCGACCCGGGAGCGTACTACGAGCAGTACTTC
j_call: TRBJ2-7; v_call: TRBV6-6; d_call: TRBD2; clone_size: .; cdr3_aa: CASSPLGLDGYEQYF; cdr3_nt: TGTGCCAGCAGTCCCCTAGGACTAGACGGGTACGAGCAGTACTTC
j_call: TRBJ2-7; v_call: TRBV7-9; d_call: .; clone_size: .; cdr3_aa: CASSLYGTNEQYF; cdr3_nt: TGTGCCAGCAGCTTGTATGGGACAAACGAGCAGTACTTC
j_call: TRBJ2-5; v_call: TRBV4-1; d_call: .; clone_size: few; cdr3_aa: CASSFRGETQYF; cdr3_nt: TGCGCCAGCAGCTTCAGGGGAGAGACCCAGTACTTC
j_call: TRBJ2-3; v_call: TRBV7-3; d_call: .; clone_size: .; cdr3_aa: CASSLKGGTDTQYF; cdr3_nt: TGTGCCAGCAGCTTAAAAGGGGGAACGGATACGCAGTATTTT
j_call: TRBJ2-1; v_call: TRBV10-3; d_call: TRBD2; clone_size: .; cdr3_aa: CAVAGGRYNEQFF; cdr3_nt: TGTGCCGTAGCGGGAGGCCGCTACAATGAGCAGTTCTTC
j_call: TRBJ2-1; v_call: TRBV5-1; d_call: .; clone_size: .; cdr3_aa: CASSFTTGRDEQFF; cdr3_nt: TGCGCCAGCAGCTTCACCACAGGGAGGGATGAGCAGTTCTTC
j_call: TRBJ2-7; v_call: TRBV19; d_call: .; clone_size: .; cdr3_aa: CASSRRSSYEQYF; cdr3_nt: TGTGCCAGTAGTAGGAGGAGCTCCTACGAGCAGTACTTC
j_call: TRBJ2-3; v_call: TRBV7-2; d_call: .; clone_size: few; cdr3_aa: CASSLVSSSTDTQYF; cdr3_nt: TGTGCCAGCAGCTTAGTTTCTAGCAGCACAGATACGCAGTATTTT
j_call: TRBJ2-1; v_call: TRBV7-9; d_call: TRBD2; clone_size: .; cdr3_aa: CASSRTSGDPSYNEQFF; cdr3_nt: TGTGCCAGCAGTAGGACTAGCGGGGACCCCTCCTACAATGAGCAGTTCTTC
j_call: TRBJ2-3; v_call: TRBV28; d_call: TRBD1; clone_size: .; cdr3_aa: CASRRTGTRTDTQYF; cdr3_nt: TGTGCCAGCCGCCGGACAGGGACGCGCACAGATACGCAGTATTTT
j_call: TRBJ2-1; v_call: TRBV7-3; d_call: TRBD2; clone_size: few; cdr3_aa: CASTDPGGVGYNEQFF; cdr3_nt: TGTGCCAGCACCGACCCGGGGGGGGTGGGCTACAATGAGCAGTTCTTC
j_call: TRBJ2-5; v_call: TRBV9; d_call: .; clone_size: few; cdr3_aa: CASSALTGGPQYF; cdr3_nt: TGTGCCAGCAGCGCACTAACAGGTGGTCCCCAGTACTTC
j_call: TRBJ2-7; v_call: TRBV4-1; d_call: TRBD1; clone_size: .; cdr3_aa: CASSIGQGAYEQYF; cdr3_nt: TGCGCCAGCAGCATCGGACAGGGGGCCTACGAGCAGTACTTC
j_call: TRBJ2-5; v_call: TRBV9; d_call: .; clone_size: large; cdr3_aa: CASSVSWGVETQYF; cdr3_nt: TGTGCCAGCAGCGTATCATGGGGAGTCGAGACCCAGTACTTC
j_call: TRBJ2-7; v_call: TRBV9; d_call: TRBD1; clone_size: .; cdr3_aa: CASSAGDSLYEQYF; cdr3_nt: TGTGCCAGCAGCGCCGGGGACAGCCTCTACGAGCAGTACTTC
j_call: TRBJ2-7; v_call: TRBV7-3; d_call: TRBD2; clone_size: .; cdr3_aa: CASSLRGLAGDYEQYF; cdr3_nt: TGTGCCAGCAGCTTACGTGGGCTAGCGGGAGACTACGAGCAGTACTTC
j_call: TRBJ2-7; v_call: TRBV19; d_call: TRBD2; clone_size: large; cdr3_aa: CASSMGLEGDEQYF; cdr3_nt: TGTGCCAGTAGTATGGGACTAGAAGGCGACGAGCAGTACTTC
j_call: TRBJ2-1; v_call: TRBV5-6; d_call: TRBD2; clone_size: .; cdr3_aa: CASSLTSGVRFYNEQFF; cdr3_nt: TGTGCCAGCAGCCTGACTAGCGGAGTCCGGTTTTACAATGAGCAGTTCTTC
j_call: TRBJ2-7; v_call: TRBV7-3; d_call: .; clone_size: .; cdr3_aa: CASSSLSGPYEQYF; cdr3_nt: TGTGCCAGCAGCTCCCTCAGCGGCCCCTACGAGCAGTACTTC
j_call: TRBJ2-3; v_call: TRBV9; d_call: .; clone_size: medium-sized; cdr3_aa: CASSEWATDTQYF; cdr3_nt: TGTGCCAGCAGCGAGTGGGCCACAGATACGCAGTATTTT
j_call: TRBJ2-1; v_call: TRBV7-2; d_call: .; clone_size: .; cdr3_aa: CASSLVHYNEQFF; cdr3_nt: TGTGCCAGCAGCTTAGTACACTACAATGAGCAGTTCTTC
j_call: TRBJ2-1; v_call: TRBV6-6; d_call: TRBD2; clone_size: .; cdr3_aa: CASSYGTSQNEQFF; cdr3_nt: TGTGCCAGCAGCTACGGGACTAGTCAGAATGAGCAGTTCTTC
j_call: TRBJ1-1; v_call: TRBV25-1; d_call: .; clone_size: .; cdr3_aa: CASSDRGRTEAFF; cdr3_nt: TGTGCCAGCAGTGATCGGGGAAGGACTGAAGCTTTCTTT
j_call: TRBJ1-1; v_call: TRBV25-1; d_call: TRBD1; clone_size: .; cdr3_aa: CASRTGLSEAFF; cdr3_nt: TGTGCCAGCAGGACAGGGCTCTCTGAAGCTTTCTTT
j_call: TRBJ2-7; v_call: TRBV27; d_call: .; clone_size: .; cdr3_aa: CASSLSTGHEQYF; cdr3_nt: TGTGCCAGCAGTTTATCTACAGGTCACGAGCAGTACTTC
j_call: TRBJ2-1; v_call: TRBV28; d_call: TRBD1; clone_size: .; cdr3_aa: CASSLSDRGGFF; cdr3_nt: TGTGCCAGCAGTTTATCGGACAGGGGAGGGTTCTTC
j_call: TRBJ2-7; v_call: TRBV15; d_call: TRBD2; clone_size: .; cdr3_aa: CATSRGSASGSMGEQYF; cdr3_nt: TGTGCCACCAGCAGAGGGTCGGCTAGCGGGAGTATGGGCGAGCAGTACTTC
j_call: TRBJ2-3; v_call: TRBV28; d_call: TRBD2; clone_size: .; cdr3_aa: CASRAIAGGGTDTQYF; cdr3_nt: TGTGCCAGCAGGGCCATAGCGGGAGGAGGCACAGATACGCAGTATTTT
j_call: TRBJ1-2; v_call: TRBV4-1; d_call: .; clone_size: .; cdr3_aa: CASSQGTGNLGGYTF; cdr3_nt: TGCGCCAGCAGCCAAGGTACAGGAAACTTGGGTGGCTACACCTTC
j_call: TRBJ2-5; v_call: TRBV7-9; d_call: .; clone_size: .; cdr3_aa: CASSLLYWRTQYF; cdr3_nt: TGTGCCAGCAGCTTACTTTACTGGAGGACCCAGTACTTC
j_call: TRBJ2-7; v_call: TRBV7-9; d_call: .; clone_size: once; cdr3_aa: CASSLTGTYEQYF; cdr3_nt: TGTGCCAGCAGCTTAACGGGAACCTACGAGCAGTACTTC
j_call: TRBJ2-7; v_call: TRBV11-2; d_call: .; clone_size: .; cdr3_aa: CATGDILSYEQYF; cdr3_nt: TGTGCCACAGGGGACATACTCTCCTACGAGCAGTACTTC
j_call: TRBJ2-1; v_call: TRBV7-2; d_call: TRBD1; clone_size: .; cdr3_aa: CASSLVAPRQGAYNEQFF; cdr3_nt: TGTGCCAGCAGCTTAGTAGCCCCAAGGCAGGGGGCTTACAATGAGCAGTTCTTC
j_call: TRBJ2-7; v_call: TRBV6-6; d_call: .; clone_size: .; cdr3_aa: CASSYSGLSSYEQYF; cdr3_nt: TGTGCCAGCAGTTACTCGGGACTCAGCTCCTACGAGCAGTACTTC
j_call: TRBJ2-6; v_call: TRBV28; d_call: TRBD1; clone_size: .; cdr3_aa: CASSFPQGTGRTGANVLTF; cdr3_nt: TGTGCCAGCAGTTTTCCCCAAGGGACAGGGAGAACTGGGGCCAACGTCCTGACTTTC
j_call: TRBJ2-7; v_call: TRBV27; d_call: TRBD1; clone_size: .; cdr3_aa: CASSLTGTGVREQYF; cdr3_nt: TGTGCCAGCAGTTTAACCGGGACAGGGGTGAGGGAGCAGTACTTC
j_call: TRBJ1-1; v_call: TRBV18; d_call: .; clone_size: .; cdr3_aa: CASSPDSNTEAFF; cdr3_nt: TGTGCCAGCTCACCTGACAGTAACACTGAAGCTTTCTTT
j_call: TRBJ1-5; v_call: TRBV11-3; d_call: .; clone_size: .; cdr3_aa: CASSLGPARAALARQPQHF; cdr3_nt: TGTGCCAGCAGCTTAGGTCCGGCGAGGGCAGCCTTAGCTCGTCAGCCCCAGCATTTT
j_call: TRBJ1-5; v_call: TRBV27; d_call: .; clone_size: few; cdr3_aa: CASSPDADRSNQPQHF; cdr3_nt: TGTGCCAGCAGTCCCGATGCGGACAGAAGCAATCAGCCCCAGCATTTT
j_call: TRBJ2-1; v_call: TRBV27; d_call: .; clone_size: .; cdr3_aa: CASSLKRVDFNEQFF; cdr3_nt: TGTGCCAGCAGTTTAAAAAGAGTAGACTTCAATGAGCAGTTCTTC
j_call: TRBJ2-2; v_call: TRBV4-3; d_call: .; clone_size: .; cdr3_aa: CASSQEYPLANTGELFF; cdr3_nt: TGCGCCAGCAGCCAAGAATACCCCTTAGCGAACACCGGGGAGCTGTTTTTT
j_call: TRBJ2-7; v_call: TRBV4-2; d_call: .; clone_size: once; cdr3_aa: CASSSGTSDYEQYF; cdr3_nt: TGTGCCAGCAGCTCCGGGACATCCGACTACGAGCAGTACTTC
j_call: TRBJ2-5; v_call: TRBV5-8; d_call: .; clone_size: once; cdr3_aa: CASIPWGEETQYF; cdr3_nt: TGTGCCAGCATCCCGTGGGGAGAAGAGACCCAGTACTTC
j_call: TRBJ2-1; v_call: TRBV6-1; d_call: .; clone_size: .; cdr3_aa: CASSEGGGSYNEQFF; cdr3_nt: TGTGCCAGCAGTGAAGGGGGTGGGAGCTACAATGAGCAGTTCTTC
j_call: TRBJ1-2; v_call: TRBV5-4; d_call: TRBD1; clone_size: .; cdr3_aa: CASSFDRDRIYGYTF; cdr3_nt: TGTGCCAGCAGCTTCGACCGGGACAGAATCTATGGCTACACCTTC
j_call: TRBJ2-1; v_call: TRBV7-9; d_call: TRBD2; clone_size: .; cdr3_aa: CASSLGREGIF; cdr3_nt: TGTGCCAGCAGCTTAGGACGGGAGGGGATCTTC
j_call: TRBJ2-6; v_call: TRBV4-3; d_call: TRBD1; clone_size: medium-sized; cdr3_aa: CASSQDLLQGPGEAGANVLTF; cdr3_nt: TGCGCCAGCAGCCAAGACCTTTTACAGGGGCCAGGGGAAGCTGGGGCCAACGTCCTGACTTTC
j_call: TRBJ2-5; v_call: TRBV6-5; d_call: TRBD2; clone_size: .; cdr3_aa: CASSPSGETQYF; cdr3_nt: TGTGCCAGCAGCCCTAGCGGGGAGACCCAGTACTTC
j_call: TRBJ1-1; v_call: TRBV18; d_call: .; clone_size: .; cdr3_aa: CASSPPSSYLVTEAFF; cdr3_nt: TGTGCCAGCTCACCACCGTCATCATATTTAGTCACTGAAGCTTTCTTT